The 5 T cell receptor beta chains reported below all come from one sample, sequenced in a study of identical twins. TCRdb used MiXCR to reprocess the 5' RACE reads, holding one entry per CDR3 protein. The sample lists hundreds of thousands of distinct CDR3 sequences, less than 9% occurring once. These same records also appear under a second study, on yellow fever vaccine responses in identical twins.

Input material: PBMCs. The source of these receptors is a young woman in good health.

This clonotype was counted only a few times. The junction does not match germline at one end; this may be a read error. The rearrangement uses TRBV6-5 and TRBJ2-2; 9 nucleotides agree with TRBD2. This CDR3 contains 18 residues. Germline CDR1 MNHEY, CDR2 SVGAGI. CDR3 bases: TGTGCCAGCAGTTACTCCTGGGCGGGGGGGCCGAAAACCGGGGAGCTGTTTTTT. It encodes CASSYSWAGGPKTGELFF.

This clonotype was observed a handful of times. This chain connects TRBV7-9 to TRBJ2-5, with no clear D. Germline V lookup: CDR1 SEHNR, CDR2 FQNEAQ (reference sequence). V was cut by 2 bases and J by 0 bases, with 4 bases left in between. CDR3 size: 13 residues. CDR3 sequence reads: CASSLRHQETQYF. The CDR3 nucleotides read TGTGCCAGCAGCTTACGCCACCAAGAGACCCAGTACTTC. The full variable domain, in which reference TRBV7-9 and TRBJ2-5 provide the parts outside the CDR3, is DTGVSQNPRHKITKRGQNVTFRCDPISEHNRLYWYRQTLGQGPEFLTYFQNEAQLEKSRLLSDRFSAERPKGSFSTLEIQRTEQGDSAMYLCASSLRHQETQYFGPGTRLLVL.

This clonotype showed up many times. The CDR3 region has the DNA TGCAGTGCCTATACCGGGACTTCGGCCCAGCATTTT. This translates into CSAYTGTSAQHF. The V gene is TRBV20-1, the J gene TRBJ1-5, with D possibly TRBD1 on 5 matching bases. The CDR3 is 12 amino acids. V was shortened by 6 bases and J by 11 bases, with 17 bases between the two germline ends. Germline CDR1 and CDR2: DFQATT and SNEGSKA (reference sequence).

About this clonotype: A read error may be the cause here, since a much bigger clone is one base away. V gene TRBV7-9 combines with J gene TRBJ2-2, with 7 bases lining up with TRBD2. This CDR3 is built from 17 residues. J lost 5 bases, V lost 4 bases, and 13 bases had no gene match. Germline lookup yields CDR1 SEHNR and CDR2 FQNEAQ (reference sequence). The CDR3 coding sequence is TGTGCCAGCAGCTCCTACCTGACTACCGGGAGGACCGGGGAGCTGTTTTTT. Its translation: CASSSYLTTGRTGELFF.

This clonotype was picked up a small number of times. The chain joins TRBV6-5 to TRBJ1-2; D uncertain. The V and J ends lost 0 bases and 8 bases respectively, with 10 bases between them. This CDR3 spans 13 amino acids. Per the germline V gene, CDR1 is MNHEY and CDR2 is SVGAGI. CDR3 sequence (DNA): TGTGCCAGCAGTTACTCAAGGCGGGAGGGCTACACCTTC. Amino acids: CASSYSRREGYTF.